Shown below are 32 T cell receptor beta chains from a single sample sequenced in a study of T cell clonality in common variable immunodeficiency. Profiling relied on immunoSEQ multiplex PCR, and the TCRdb table lists in-frame clones only, not all of them. The sample shows about 39,000 clones, none of them appearing just once. Sequenced material: peripheral blood mononuclear cells. The receptors come from a person aged 18 to 75 in good health.

Regarding this clone: Coverage ceases 3 residues before the CDR3 finishes, and the germline J gene fills in the end. This chain joins TRBV5-1 and TRBJ2-3, with 8 nucleotides matching TRBD2. The CDR3 extends over 16 amino acids. The V gene's germline CDR1 is SGHRS and CDR2 YFSETQ. J was trimmed by 3 bases and V by 6 bases; bases with no gene match: 12. CDR3 region: CASTSGRLAGTDTQYF. The CDR3 DNA, read in part, is TGCGCCAGCACCTCCGGTCGGCTAGCGGGTACAGATACG. Complete variable domain (other parts from reference TRBV5-1 and TRBJ2-3): KAGVTQTPRYLIKTRGQQVTLSCSPISGHRSVSWYQQTPGQGLQFLFEYFSETQRNKGNFPGRFSGRQFSNSRSEMNVSTLELGDSALYLCASTSGRLAGTDTQYFGPGTRLTVL.

This clone was observed at least ten times. From the germline J gene comes the end of the CDR3, since the read stops 3 residues before it. The genes are TRBV2 and TRBJ2-7; D ambiguous. The CDR3 consists of 12 residues. Between the trimmed V and J ends, which lost 6 bases and 6 bases, there was a span of 12 bases. Germline V gene lookup returns CDR1 SNHLY and CDR2 FYNNEI. The DNA read from the CDR3 is TGTGCCAGCAGGCGAGAAGAAGCCGAG. Amino acid sequence: CASRREEAE. The whole CDR3 protein is CASRREEAEQYF.

This clone showed up many times. The CDR3 end lies 3 residues beyond the end of the read and is filled in from the germline J gene. J is TRBJ2-3 and V is TRBV10-3; D not certain. V dropped 5 bases and J dropped 1 base, with 10 bases sitting between them. The CDR3 consists of 14 residues. Germline CDR1 ENHRY, CDR2 SYGVKD. Here the CDR3 reads CAISPRVGTDTQYF. Partial CDR3 DNA: TGTGCCATCAGTCCCCGGGTCGGCACAGATACG.

In its sample, this clone was seen many times. The DNA ends 3 residues before the CDR3 does, and the rest of the CDR3 is filled in from the germline J gene. V usage is TRBV30 and J usage is TRBJ2-1, with no clear D. CDR3 length: 11 residues. Deletions cut 3 bases from V and 9 bases from J, with 9 bases between. The germline V gene encodes CDR1 GTSNPN and CDR2 SVGIG (reference sequence). The CDR3 DNA, read in part, is TGTGCCTGGAGATACAGATTTGAG. It encodes CAWRYRFE. In full, the CDR3 is CAWRYRFEQFF.

This clone was detected many times. The CDR3 is cut off 3 residues early in the read; its end comes from the germline J gene. The chain carries TRBV6-8 and TRBJ2-1, with 9 bases fitting TRBD2. The CDR3 consists of 15 residues. V lost 7 bases and J lost 1; bases outside the gene matches: 5. Germline V lookup: CDR1 MNHGY, CDR2 SAAAGT. The CDR3 region is CASIILAGSYNEQFF. The CDR3 bases that were read are TGTGCCAGCATAATACTAGCGGGTTCCTACAATGAG.

This clone was seen repeatedly, ten times or more. Sequencing ends 3 residues short of the CDR3 end; the germline J gene provides the rest. The chain links TRBV7-3 to TRBJ2-2; D is uncertain. V was trimmed by 0 bases and J by 5 bases, leaving 7 bases between them. CDR3 length equals 14 residues. The V gene's germline CDR1 is SGHTA and CDR2 FQGTGA. The sequenced part of the CDR3 DNA is TGTGCCAGCAGCTTAACCTCTAGGACCGGGGAG. Its translation: CASSLTSRTGE. The entire CDR3 sequence reads CASSLTSRTGELFF.

Many counts were recorded for this clone. The read finishes 3 residues shy of the CDR3 end, and the germline J gene is used to complete it. This rearrangement joins TRBV7-8 to TRBJ1-4, with D unresolved. Trimming shortened V by 5 bases and J by 1 base, and 14 bases separated the two germline ends. Germline lookup yields CDR1 SGHVS and CDR2 FQNEAQ. The CDR3 has 16 amino acids. The CDR3 here is CASSIRRVRTNEKLFF. CDR3 DNA (partial): TGTGCCAGCAGCATAAGGAGGGTTAGAACTAATGAAAAA.

This clone was found many times. The sequence runs out 3 residues before the end of the CDR3; the remainder is reconstructed from the germline J gene. This chain connects TRBV6-4 to TRBJ2-1, with 10 bases lining up with TRBD2. The CDR3 is 16 residues long. Germline V gene data show CDR1 as MRHNA and CDR2 as SNTAGT. Germline trimming cut 6 bases from V and 8 bases from J; bases unmatched to any gene: 13. CDR3 in amino acids: CASSRHPLAGEDEQFF. CDR3 DNA, as far as it was read: TGTGCCAGCAGCCGACACCCCCTAGCGGGAGAGGATGAG.

This clone was seen a few times. The sequence runs out 3 residues before the end of the CDR3; the remainder is reconstructed from the germline J gene. V usage is TRBV5-1 and J usage is TRBJ2-1; TRBD2 aligns across 10 bases. The CDR3 covers 15 residues. Germline assignment: CDR1 SGHRS and CDR2 YFSETQ. J gave up 9 bases and V 0 bases, and 6 bases lay outside the gene matches. The CDR3 is CASSLAQREGTEQFF. The sequenced part of the CDR3 DNA is TGCGCCAGCAGCTTGGCTCAGCGGGAGGGAACTGAG.

In regard to this clone: Coverage ceases 3 residues before the CDR3 finishes, and the germline J gene fills in the end. The chain uses TRBV7-2 and TRBJ1-2; TRBD1 aligns across 9 bases. CDR3 length: 15 residues. Germline V lookup: CDR1 SGHTA, CDR2 FQGNSA. CDR3 DNA, as far as it was read: TGTGCCAGCAGCTTAGTCGGGGACAGGGTCAATGAC. Translation: CASSLVGDRVND. The complete CDR3 protein is CASSLVGDRVNDYTF.

This clone was detected ten times or more. Coverage ceases 3 residues before the CDR3 finishes, and the germline J gene fills in the end. The genes are TRBV7-2 and TRBJ2-1, with a possible D match to TRBD2 (6 bases). The germline V gene has CDR1 SGHTA and CDR2 FQGNSA. Trimming left V 6 bases short and J 5 bases short, with 17 bases between. The CDR3 runs to 15 residues. The CDR3 loop is CASSRDSATNNEQFF. The part of the CDR3 DNA that was read is TGTGCCAGCAGTAGGGACTCCGCCACTAACAATGAG.

There are many counts of this clone. With the read ending 3 residues before the CDR3 end, the germline J gene is used to fill in that end. The chain recombines TRBV30 with TRBJ1-5; D unresolved. The CDR3 has 8 amino acids. Germline V CDR1 and CDR2: GTSNPN, SVGIG (reference sequence). CDR3 sequence: CASPPQHF. The sequenced part of the CDR3 DNA is TGTGCCTCCCCACCC. Full variable domain (remainder filled in from reference TRBV30 and TRBJ1-5): SQTIHQWPATLVQPVGSPLSLECTVEGTSNPNLYWYRQAAGRGLQLLFYSVGIGQISSEVPQNLSASRPQDRQFILSSKKLLLSDSGFYLCASPPQHFGDGTRLSIL.

This clone was recorded at least ten times. The read terminates 3 residues before the CDR3 end, so the remaining end is supplied by the germline J gene. This chain links TRBV7-2 with TRBJ2-7; D is unresolved. Germline-derived CDR1 and CDR2 are SGHTA and FQGNSA. This CDR3 region has 14 residues. Trimming stripped 1 base from V and 2 bases from J, with 9 bases between. CDR3 residues: CASSLGVSAYEQYF. CDR3 DNA, as far as it was read: TGTGCCAGCAGCTTAGGAGTCTCGGCCTACGAG.

This clone has ten or more counts. The read is 3 residues too short to cover the CDR3 end, so that end is filled in from the germline J gene. The chain couples TRBV5-1 to TRBJ1-2, with TRBD1 as a possible D gene (6 bases). This CDR3 is 15 amino acids long. Trimming removed 4 bases at V and 4 bases at J, with 17 bases between. The germline gives CDR1 SGHRS, CDR2 YFSETQ. CDR3 bases read: TGCGCCAGCAGCAAGGGGGACAACGACTTCTATGGC. Protein sequence: CASSKGDNDFYG. The whole CDR3 protein reads CASSKGDNDFYGYTF.

This clone was observed at least ten times. The CDR3 goes on 3 residues after the read ends, and that part is filled in from the germline J gene. J is TRBJ2-3 and V is TRBV20-1; 8 bases match TRBD1. The CDR3 length is 13 residues. The ends lost 3 bases at V and 3 bases at J; junction bases unmatched: 2. The germline CDR1 and CDR2 sequences are DFQATT and SNEGSKA (reference sequence). The CDR3: CSARTGVTDTQYF. The covered CDR3 bases are TGCAGTGCTAGGACAGGGGTGACAGATACG.

This clone was detected a few times. The read halts 3 residues ahead of the CDR3 end, with the missing end drawn from the germline J gene. The V call is TRBV7-9, the J call TRBJ1-2; unclear D gene. Per the germline V gene, CDR1 is SEHNR and CDR2 is FQNEAQ (reference sequence). This CDR3 contains 12 residues. CDR3 sequence: CASSLNGYDYTF. The CDR3 DNA, read in part, is TGTGCCAGCAGCTTAAACGGTTACGAC.

Regarding this clone: The read stops 3 residues short of the end of the CDR3; the missing end is completed from the germline J gene. This chain uses TRBV6-1 with TRBJ1-1, with a weak D call TRBD1 (6 bases). The CDR3 extends over 16 amino acids. Germline values: CDR1 MNHNS, CDR2 SASEGT. CDR3 bases read: TGTGCCAGCAGTGATGAGTGGGACAAGATCTCCTACGAG. This sequence encodes CASSDEWDKISYE. The entire CDR3 protein is CASSDEWDKISYEAFF.

Ten or more counts support this clone. The sequenced fragment ends 3 residues before the CDR3 boundary, so the rest is inferred from the germline J gene. V usage is TRBV29-1 and J usage is TRBJ2-7; possible D gene TRBD1, 5 bases. Germline V gene lookup returns CDR1 SQVTM and CDR2 ANQGSEA. CDR3 size: 14 residues. V was cut by 4 bases and J by 2 bases, with 15 bases left in between. Partial CDR3 DNA: TGCAGCGTTGGTCTACAGGCCAGGGCCTACGAG. Encoded protein: CSVGLQARAYE. The whole CDR3 protein is CSVGLQARAYEQYF.

As to this clone: The read terminates 3 residues before the CDR3 end, so the remaining end is supplied by the germline J gene. The chain links TRBV5-1 to TRBJ2-7; D gene uncertain. Germline CDR1 and CDR2: SGHRS and YFSETQ. The ends were cut back, 0 bases at V and 4 bases at J, with 11 bases in the middle. This CDR3 contains 14 residues. CDR3 DNA, as far as it was read: TGCGCCAGCAGCTTGGAACGGTTAGTGTACGAG. Its protein product is CASSLERLVYE. The whole CDR3 reads CASSLERLVYEQYF. The full variable domain, with the rest looked up from reference TRBV5-1 and TRBJ2-7, is KAGVTQTPRYLIKTRGQQVTLSCSPISGHRSVSWYQQTPGQGLQFLFEYFSETQRNKGNFPGRFSGRQFSNSRSEMNVSTLELGDSALYLCASSLERLVYEQYFGPGTRLTVT.

This clone was observed a few times. Read coverage stops 3 residues before the CDR3 terminus; the germline J gene supplies the remainder. The genes are TRBV2 and TRBJ2-3; 7 nucleotides align to TRBD2. The CDR3 totals 12 residues. CDR1 SNHLY and CDR2 FYNNEI come from the germline V gene. The CDR3 protein is CASSEMRETQYF. The covered CDR3 bases are TGTGCCAGCAGTGAAATGCGGGAGACG.

There are many counts of this clone. The CDR3 end lies 3 residues beyond the end of the read and is filled in from the germline J gene. The genes are TRBV5-1 and TRBJ2-3; 8 bases are a match to TRBD1. The CDR3 length is 14 residues. V shed 2 bases and J 5 bases; nucleotides not matched to a gene: 4. Germline CDR1 SGHRS, CDR2 YFSETQ. The covered CDR3 bases are TGCGCCAGCAGCTTAACAGGGGGTGGAGATACG. This encodes CASSLTGGGDT. The whole CDR3 is CASSLTGGGDTQYF.

This clone was detected ten times or more. CDR3 bases read: TGTGCCATCAGTGAAGGTGCAACTAATGAAAAA. Residues: CAISEGATNEK. The complete CDR3 reads CAISEGATNEKLFF. The chain uses TRBV10-3 and TRBJ1-4; no definite D call. The read comes to an end 3 residues before the CDR3 does, leaving the germline J gene to fill in the end. The germline V and J ends were trimmed by 3 bases and 0 bases, with 5 bases remaining between them. The CDR3 totals 14 residues. Germline V CDR1 and CDR2: ENHRY, SYGVKD.

Ten or more counts support this clone. The missing CDR3 end, 3 residues past where the read stops, is filled in from the germline J gene. The V and J genes are TRBV10-3 and TRBJ1-2, with D maybe TRBD1 (6 bases). There are 14 residues in the CDR3. The germline V and J ends were trimmed by 6 bases and 0 bases, with 11 bases remaining between them. The germline CDR1 and CDR2 sequences are ENHRY and SYGVKD. Partial CDR3 DNA: TGTGCCATCAGCGACCAGGGGACTAACTATGGC. Translated, it gives CAISDQGTNYG. The complete CDR3 sequence is CAISDQGTNYGYTF.

This clone was detected ten times or more. The CDR3 is cut off 3 residues early in the read; its end comes from the germline J gene. This sequence joins TRBV28 and TRBJ2-3; 8 bases map to TRBD2. The V gene end was trimmed by 6 bases and the J gene end by 4 bases; junction bases not matched to a gene: 12. This CDR3 has 16 amino acids. Germline V gives CDR1 MDHEN, CDR2 SYDVKM. Partial CDR3 DNA: TGTGCCAGCAGGTTAATAGCGGGGAAGGTGTCAGATACG. This codes for CASRLIAGKVSDT. The whole CDR3 reads CASRLIAGKVSDTQYF. Supplemented by reference TRBV28 and TRBJ2-3, the full variable domain reads DVKVTQSSRYLVKRTGEKVFLECVQDMDHENMFWYRQDPGLGLRLIYFSYDVKMKEKGDIPEGYSVSREKKERFSLILESASTNQTSMYLCASRLIAGKVSDTQYFGPGTRLTVL.

As for this clone: The read terminates 3 residues before the CDR3 end, so the remaining end is supplied by the germline J gene. The chain employs TRBV5-5 and TRBJ2-5; D ambiguous. The V and J ends lost 1 base and 1 base respectively, with 5 bases between them. Germline V gene lookup returns CDR1 SGHKS and CDR2 YYEKEE (reference sequence). This CDR3 is 13 amino acids long. The CDR3: CASSLYSQETQYF. The sequenced part of the CDR3 DNA is TGTGCCAGCAGCTTGTACTCCCAAGAGACC.

Comments on this clone: The read comes to an end 3 residues before the CDR3 does, leaving the germline J gene to fill in the end. V and J are TRBV19 and TRBJ1-1; 12 nucleotides line up with TRBD1. Germline V CDR1 and CDR2: LNHDA, SQIVND (reference sequence). This CDR3 spans 16 amino acids. Losses at the gene ends were 5 bases for V and 5 bases for J; bases not matched to a gene: 9. Incomplete CDR3 DNA: TGTGCCAGTAGTTCTCCGGGACAGGGGGCAGGAACTGAA. Amino acid sequence: CASSSPGQGAGTE. The CDR3, in full, reads CASSSPGQGAGTEAFF. Using reference TRBV19 and TRBJ1-1 for the parts outside the CDR3, the full variable domain is DGGITQSPKYLFRKEGQNVTLSCEQNLNHDAMYWYRQDPGQGLRLIYYSQIVNDFQKGDIAEGYSVSREKKESFPLTVTSAQKNPTAFYLCASSSPGQGAGTEAFFGQGTRLTVV.

This clone occurred many times. The read stops 3 residues short of the end of the CDR3; the missing end is completed from the germline J gene. The chain carries TRBV20-1 and TRBJ1-5, with 8 bases lining up with TRBD1. The junction had 9 bases not matched to a gene; V was cut back by 1 base and J by 7 bases. This CDR3 is built from 15 residues. Germline V gene data show CDR1 as DFQATT and CDR2 as SNEGSKA (reference sequence). CDR3 bases read: TGCAGTGCTAGAGGACAGGGGATCTCGAGGCAGCCC. It is translated as CSARGQGISRQP. The CDR3 reads in full as CSARGQGISRQPQHF.

This clone came up many times. The read terminates 3 residues before the CDR3 end, so the remaining end is supplied by the germline J gene. The J gene is TRBJ2-3, the V gene TRBV20-1; D unclear. Trimming pared 5 bases from V and 0 bases from J, leaving 6 bases between. The CDR3 loop spans 12 amino acids. Germline values: CDR1 DFQATT, CDR2 SNEGSKA (reference sequence). The CDR3 spells CSAPRSTDTQYF. The covered CDR3 bases are TGCAGTGCTCCTCGTAGCACAGATACG.

This clone has at least ten counts. From the germline J gene comes the end of the CDR3, since the read stops 3 residues before it. This chain links TRBV12-3 or TRBV12-4 with TRBJ2-3; D not certain. V lost 3 bases and J 6 bases, leaving 16 bases between the germline ends. This CDR3 is built from 15 residues. The part of the CDR3 DNA that was read is TGTGCCAGCAGTTTGGGTATAGGGCGCCGCGATACG. Translating gives CASSLGIGRRDT. In full, the CDR3 is CASSLGIGRRDTQYF.

This clone was picked up many times. The read falls 3 residues short of the CDR3 end, and the missing part is taken from the germline J gene. The V gene is TRBV19, the J gene TRBJ2-7, with no clear D. With 5 bases removed from V and 6 bases from J, the gap between germline ends came to 11 bases. The V gene's germline CDR1 is LNHDA and CDR2 SQIVND (reference sequence). The CDR3 extends over 12 amino acids. Here the CDR3 reads CASSPGTFEQYF. CDR3 bases read: TGTGCCAGTAGTCCAGGAACCTTCGAG.

This clone occurred many times. The sequence runs out 3 residues before the end of the CDR3; the remainder is reconstructed from the germline J gene. V usage is TRBV18 and J usage is TRBJ2-7, with 7 positions matching TRBD1. Germline CDR1 and CDR2: KGHSH and LQKENI. The CDR3 length is 13 residues. V dropped 6 bases and J dropped 1; count of bases not matched to a gene: 3. The CDR3 sequence is CASSPDRSYEQYF. CDR3 DNA (partial): TGTGCCAGCTCCCCGGACAGGTCCTACGAG.

This clone was detected many times. The read falls 3 residues short of the CDR3 end, and the missing part is taken from the germline J gene. The J gene is TRBJ2-5, the V gene TRBV5-1, with 13 bases matching TRBD2. Germline assignment: CDR1 SGHRS and CDR2 YFSETQ. The CDR3 has 19 residues. J lost 2 bases, V lost 2 bases, and 12 bases had no gene match. The part of the CDR3 DNA that was read is TGCGCCAGCAGCTTAGGGGACAGGGGACTAGCGGGACGGCAAGAGACC. Its protein product is CASSLGDRGLAGRQET. The full CDR3 reads CASSLGDRGLAGRQETQYF. The whole variable domain, filled in from reference TRBV5-1 and TRBJ2-5, reads KAGVTQTPRYLIKTRGQQVTLSCSPISGHRSVSWYQQTPGQGLQFLFEYFSETQRNKGNFPGRFSGRQFSNSRSEMNVSTLELGDSALYLCASSLGDRGLAGRQETQYFGPGTRLLVL.